This passage covers 15 T cell receptor beta chains from one sample sequenced in a study of blood T cells in healthy people across ages. Sample-barcoded 5' priming and a J-beta primer mix drove a second PCR of about 6 to 12 cycles. TCRdb recomputed calls from the 5' RACE reads with MiXCR, one row per CDR3 protein. The data show hundreds of thousands of distinct CDR3 sequences, with approximately 30% seen just once and around 14% held by the top ten. Material: blood. These receptors were collected from a woman aged 80 or over in good health.

This clonotype was found many times. The chain is built from TRBV11-2 and TRBJ2-7, with D possibly TRBD1 on 6 matching bases. Germline values: CDR1 SGHAT, CDR2 FQNNGV. The CDR3 loop spans 15 amino acids. V was trimmed by 5 bases and J by 1 base, leaving 15 bases between them. The CDR3 bases are TGTGCCAGCAGCAGACCCTTGGGACAATCCTACGAGCAGTACTTC. As protein: CASSRPLGQSYEQYF.

This sequence joins TRBV30 and TRBJ1-1; maybe TRBD1 (5 bases). Trimming pared 3 bases from V and 7 bases from J, leaving 15 bases between. Germline lookup yields CDR1 GTSNPN and CDR2 SVGIG (reference sequence). The CDR3 runs to 13 residues. The CDR3 DNA is TGTGCCTGGAGCGTCTCGGGGACCCTTGAAGCTTTCTTT. Amino acids: CAWSVSGTLEAFF.

Ten or more counts support this clonotype. This rearrangement joins TRBV11-2 to TRBJ1-1, with D possibly matching TRBD1 (6 bases). The CDR3 sequence is 18 residues long. Deletions cut 3 bases from V and 1 base from J, with 21 bases between. CDR1 and CDR2 (germline): SGHAT, FQNNGV. In DNA form, the CDR3 reads TGTGCCAGCAGCTTGAATCTCGGGCAGGGGCGAGGGAACACTGAAGCTTTCTTT. Translated, it gives CASSLNLGQGRGNTEAFF.

The rearrangement uses TRBV7-2 and TRBJ1-4; 9 nucleotides match TRBD1. V lost 5 bases and J lost 8; bases outside the gene matches: 3. Germline V CDR1 and CDR2: SGHTA, FQGNSA. The CDR3 contains 13 residues. CDR3 sequence (DNA): TGTGCCAGCAGCCGGGACAGGGTCGAAAAACTGTTTTTT. Amino acids: CASSRDRVEKLFF. Complete variable domain (other parts from reference TRBV7-2 and TRBJ1-4): GAGVSQSPSNKVTEKGKDVELRCDPISGHTALYWYRQSLGQGLEFLIYFQGNSAPDKSGLPSDRFSAERTGGSVSTLTIQRTQQEDSAVYLCASSRDRVEKLFFGSGTQLSVL.

The rearrangement uses TRBV20-1 and TRBJ1-5; D remains unclear. This CDR3 has 16 residues. In germline, CDR1 is DFQATT, CDR2 SNEGSKA (reference sequence). The germline V and J ends were trimmed by 0 bases and 9 bases, with 21 bases remaining between them. The DNA for the CDR3 is TGCAGTGCTAGAGATGGAACAGCCGGCAGTAGTGGGCCCCAGCATTTT. This encodes CSARDGTAGSSGPQHF.

This clonotype was found many times. The chain links TRBV6-1 to TRBJ2-7; TRBD1 agrees at 7 bases. V lost 5 bases and J lost 3; bases outside the gene matches: 7. The CDR3 length is 14 residues. The germline V gene has CDR1 MNHNS and CDR2 SASEGT. The CDR3 DNA reads as TGTGCCAGCAGTAGGACAGGAGACCACTACGAGCAGTACTTC. Protein: CASSRTGDHYEQYF.

The chain links TRBV4-1 to TRBJ2-5, with a weak D call TRBD2 (6 bases). This CDR3 is built from 15 residues. Per the germline V gene, CDR1 is MGHRA and CDR2 is YSYEKL. Between the trimmed V and J ends, which lost 1 base and 4 bases, there was a span of 13 bases. CDR3 protein: CASSQVGQGGETQYF. CDR3 coding DNA: TGCGCCAGCAGCCAAGTGGGTCAGGGAGGAGAGACCCAGTACTTC.

The genes are TRBV29-1 and TRBJ2-5; 8 nucleotides line up with TRBD2. Matching the DNA end better, TRBJ2-7 makes the J call doubtful. The CDR3 length is 13 residues. CDR1 and CDR2 from the germline V gene are SQVTM and ANQGSEA. For the CDR3, the DNA is TGCAGCGGGATAATAAGCGGGAGATCCGAGCAGTACTTC. Translating it yields CSGIISGRSEQYF.

Concerning this clonotype itself: A much more abundant neighbour one base away suggests this may be a read error. This chain links TRBV7-2 with TRBJ2-5; D unresolved. The V end was cut by 0 bases, the J end by 9 bases, with 8 bases between. This CDR3 comprises 12 residues. From germline, CDR1 is SGHTA and CDR2 FQGNSA. The CDR3 DNA sequence: TGTGCCAGCAGCTTAGCGAGCGAGGCCCAGTACTTC. It is translated as CASSLASEAQYF.

The chain joins TRBV20-1 to TRBJ2-4; 9 bases map to TRBD1. The DNA end is a closer match to TRBJ2-7, so the J assignment may be wrong. Germline V CDR1 and CDR2: DFQATT, SNEGSKA (reference sequence). The CDR3 spans 14 residues. CDR3 nucleotide sequence: TGCAGTGCTGGCCGGGACAGGGCTTCCTACGAGCAGTACTTC. It encodes CSAGRDRASYEQYF.

This clonotype was found once. This chain joins TRBV5-1 and TRBJ1-2; 10 bases match TRBD1. The CDR3 has 17 residues. CDR1 is SGHRS and CDR2 is YFSETQ in the germline V gene. V lost 4 bases to trimming and J lost 8 bases; unmatched junction nucleotides: 17. The CDR3 here is CASSDTLTGGDWSGYTF. The CDR3 DNA follows: TGCGCCAGCAGCGATACCCTGACAGGGGGCGATTGGAGCGGCTACACCTTC. Together with reference TRBV5-1 and TRBJ1-2, the CDR3 gives the full variable domain: KAGVTQTPRYLIKTRGQQVTLSCSPISGHRSVSWYQQTPGQGLQFLFEYFSETQRNKGNFPGRFSGRQFSNSRSEMNVSTLELGDSALYLCASSDTLTGGDWSGYTFGSGTRLTVV.

This chain connects TRBV19 to TRBJ1-2; possible D gene TRBD1, 6 bases. The CDR3 has 16 amino acids. Between the trimmed V and J ends, which lost 4 bases and 0 bases, there was a span of 15 bases. The germline V gene encodes CDR1 LNHDA and CDR2 SQIVND (reference sequence). CDR3 DNA: TGTGCCAGTAGTAAAGGACAGATTGAAGCTAACTATGGCTACACCTTC. Amino acids: CASSKGQIEANYGYTF.

This CDR3 reads CSARTAVRETQYF. The CDR3 region has the DNA TGCAGTGCACGGACAGCGGTCAGAGAGACCCAGTACTTC. V is TRBV20-1 and J is TRBJ2-7, with a possible D match to TRBD1 (6 bases). The assigned J gene may be wrong: the sequence end matches TRBJ2-5 better. Per the germline V gene, CDR1 is DFQATT and CDR2 is SNEGSKA (reference sequence). This CDR3 spans 13 amino acids.

At least ten counts were recorded for this clonotype. This chain connects TRBV5-1 to TRBJ2-1; tentatively, D is TRBD1 (6 bases). The CDR3 has 16 amino acids. Germline V CDR1 and CDR2: SGHRS, YFSETQ. The ends were cut back, 5 bases at V and 0 bases at J, with 15 bases in the middle. The CDR3 sequence: CASSSRTVSSYNEQFF. The CDR3 DNA reads as TGCGCCAGCAGTTCCCGGACAGTTAGCTCCTACAATGAGCAGTTCTTC.

The table lists this clonotype with many counts. The chain employs TRBV29-1 and TRBJ1-4, with D uncertain. The CDR3 spans 12 residues. Per the germline V gene, CDR1 is SQVTM and CDR2 is ANQGSEA. The V end lost 4 bases, the J end lost 8 bases, and 11 bases lay between the germline ends. The CDR3 is CSVGWTLEKLFF. CDR3 coding DNA: TGCAGCGTTGGGTGGACGCTGGAAAAACTGTTTTTT.